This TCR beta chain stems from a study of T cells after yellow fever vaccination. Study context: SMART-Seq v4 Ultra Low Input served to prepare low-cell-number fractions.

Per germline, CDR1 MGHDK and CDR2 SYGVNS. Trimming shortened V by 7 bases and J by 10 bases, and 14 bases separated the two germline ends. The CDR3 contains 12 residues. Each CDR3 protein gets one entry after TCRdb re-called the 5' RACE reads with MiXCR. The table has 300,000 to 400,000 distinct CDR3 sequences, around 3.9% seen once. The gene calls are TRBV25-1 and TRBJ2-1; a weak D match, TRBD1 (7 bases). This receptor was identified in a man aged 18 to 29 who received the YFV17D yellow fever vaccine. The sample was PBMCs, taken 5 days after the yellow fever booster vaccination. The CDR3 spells CASNTGAGEQFF. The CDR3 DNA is TGTGCCAGCAATACAGGGGCGGGGGAGCAGTTCTTC.